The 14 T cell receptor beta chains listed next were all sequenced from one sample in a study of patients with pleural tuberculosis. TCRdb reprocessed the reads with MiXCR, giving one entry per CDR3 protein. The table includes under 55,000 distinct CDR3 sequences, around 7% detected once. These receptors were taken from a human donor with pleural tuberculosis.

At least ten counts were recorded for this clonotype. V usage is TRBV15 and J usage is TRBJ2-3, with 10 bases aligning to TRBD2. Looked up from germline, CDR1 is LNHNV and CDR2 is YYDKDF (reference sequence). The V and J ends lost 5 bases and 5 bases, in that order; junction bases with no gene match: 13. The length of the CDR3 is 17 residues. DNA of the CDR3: TGTGCCACCAGCGCCGAACTAGCGGGGAGGAACGGAGATACGCAGTATTTT. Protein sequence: CATSAELAGRNGDTQYF. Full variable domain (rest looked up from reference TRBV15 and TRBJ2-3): DAMVIQNPRYQVTQFGKPVTLSCSQTLNHNVMYWYQQKSSQAPKLLFHYYDKDFNNEADTPDNFQSRRPNTSFCFLDIRSPGLGDTAMYLCATSAELAGRNGDTQYFGPGTRLTVL.

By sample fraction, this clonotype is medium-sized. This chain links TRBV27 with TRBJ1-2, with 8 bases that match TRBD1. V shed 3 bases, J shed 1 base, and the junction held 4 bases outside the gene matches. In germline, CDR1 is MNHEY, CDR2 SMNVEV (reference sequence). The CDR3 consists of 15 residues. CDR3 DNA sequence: TGTGCCAGCAGTTTGGACAGGGCCCATAACTATGGCTACACCTTC. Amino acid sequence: CASSLDRAHNYGYTF.

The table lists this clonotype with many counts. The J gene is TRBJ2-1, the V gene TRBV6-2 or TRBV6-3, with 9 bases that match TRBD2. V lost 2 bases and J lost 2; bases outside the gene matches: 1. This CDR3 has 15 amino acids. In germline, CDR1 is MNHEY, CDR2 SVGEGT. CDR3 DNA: TGTGCCAGCAGTTACGCGGGAGGGCCCTACAATGAGCAGTTCTTC. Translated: CASSYAGGPYNEQFF.

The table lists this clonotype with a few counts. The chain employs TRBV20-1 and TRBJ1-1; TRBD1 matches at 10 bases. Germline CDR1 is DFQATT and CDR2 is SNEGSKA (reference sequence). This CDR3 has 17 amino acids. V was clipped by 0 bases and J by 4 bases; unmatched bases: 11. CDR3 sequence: CSARDPSRGQGGTEAFF. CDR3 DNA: TGCAGTGCTAGAGATCCCTCTCGTGGACAGGGGGGCACTGAAGCTTTCTTT.

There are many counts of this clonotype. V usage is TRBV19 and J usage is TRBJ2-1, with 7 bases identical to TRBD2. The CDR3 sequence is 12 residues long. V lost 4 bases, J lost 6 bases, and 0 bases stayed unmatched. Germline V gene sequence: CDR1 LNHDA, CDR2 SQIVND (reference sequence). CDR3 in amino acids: CASSSGGNEQFF. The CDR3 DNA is TGTGCCAGTAGTAGCGGGGGCAATGAGCAGTTCTTC. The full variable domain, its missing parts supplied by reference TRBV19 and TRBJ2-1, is DGGITQSPKYLFRKEGQNVTLSCEQNLNHDAMYWYRQDPGQGLRLIYYSQIVNDFQKGDIAEGYSVSREKKESFPLTVTSAQKNPTAFYLCASSSGGNEQFFGPGTRLTVL.

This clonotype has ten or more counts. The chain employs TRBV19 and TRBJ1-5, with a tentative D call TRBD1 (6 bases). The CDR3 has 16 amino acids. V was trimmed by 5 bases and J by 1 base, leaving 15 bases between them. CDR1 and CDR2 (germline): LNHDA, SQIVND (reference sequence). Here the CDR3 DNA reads TGTGCCAGTAGTGAGCAGGGGCGGTCAAGCAATCAGCCCCAGCATTTT. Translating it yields CASSEQGRSSNQPQHF.

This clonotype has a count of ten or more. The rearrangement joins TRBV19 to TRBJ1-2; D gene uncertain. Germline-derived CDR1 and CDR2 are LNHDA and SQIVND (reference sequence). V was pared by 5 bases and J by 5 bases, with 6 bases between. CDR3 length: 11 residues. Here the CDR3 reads CASSSTYGYTF. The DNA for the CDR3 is TGTGCCAGTAGTTCCACTTATGGCTACACCTTC.

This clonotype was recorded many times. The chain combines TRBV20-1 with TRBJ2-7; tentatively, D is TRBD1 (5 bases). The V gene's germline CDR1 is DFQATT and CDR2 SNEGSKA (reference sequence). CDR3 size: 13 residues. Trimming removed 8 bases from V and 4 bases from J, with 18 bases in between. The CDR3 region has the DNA TGCAGTCCCTCTTTGACAGATCAATACGAGCAGTACTTC. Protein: CSPSLTDQYEQYF.

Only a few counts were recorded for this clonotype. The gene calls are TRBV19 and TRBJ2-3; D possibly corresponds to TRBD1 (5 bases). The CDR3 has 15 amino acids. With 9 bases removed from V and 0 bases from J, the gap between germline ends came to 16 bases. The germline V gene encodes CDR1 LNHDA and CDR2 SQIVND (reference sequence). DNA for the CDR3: TGTGCCAGCCGCCCGCAGGGATCTAGCACAGATACGCAGTATTTT. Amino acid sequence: CASRPQGSSTDTQYF.

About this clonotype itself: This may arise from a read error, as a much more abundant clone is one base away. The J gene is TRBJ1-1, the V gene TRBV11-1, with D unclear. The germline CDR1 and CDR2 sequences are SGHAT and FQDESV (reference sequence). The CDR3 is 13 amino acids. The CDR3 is CDSSLIRQDGAFF. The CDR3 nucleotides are TGTGACAGCAGCTTAATACGCCAGGACGGAGCTTTCTTT.

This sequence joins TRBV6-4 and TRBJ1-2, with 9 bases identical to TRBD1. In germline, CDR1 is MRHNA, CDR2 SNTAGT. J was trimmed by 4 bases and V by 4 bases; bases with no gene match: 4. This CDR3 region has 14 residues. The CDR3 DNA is TGTGCCAGCAGTGCCGGGACAGGGCCCTATGGCTACACCTTC. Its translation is CASSAGTGPYGYTF.

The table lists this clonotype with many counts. In DNA form, the CDR3 reads TGCAGTGCTAGAACCTTACTAGCGGACTCCTACAATGAGCAGTTCTTC. Its protein is CSARTLLADSYNEQFF. The chain combines TRBV20-1 with TRBJ2-1; 8 nucleotides match TRBD2. The CDR3 runs 16 residues. The germline gives CDR1 DFQATT, CDR2 SNEGSKA (reference sequence). Germline trimming cut 2 bases from V and 0 bases from J; bases unmatched to any gene: 6.

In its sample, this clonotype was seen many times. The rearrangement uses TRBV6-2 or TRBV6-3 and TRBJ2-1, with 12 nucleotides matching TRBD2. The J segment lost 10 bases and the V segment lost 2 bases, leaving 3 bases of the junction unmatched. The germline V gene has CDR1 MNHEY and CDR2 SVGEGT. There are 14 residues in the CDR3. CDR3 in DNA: TGTGCCAGCAGTTACCGACTAGCGGGAGACGAGCAGTTCTTC. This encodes CASSYRLAGDEQFF.

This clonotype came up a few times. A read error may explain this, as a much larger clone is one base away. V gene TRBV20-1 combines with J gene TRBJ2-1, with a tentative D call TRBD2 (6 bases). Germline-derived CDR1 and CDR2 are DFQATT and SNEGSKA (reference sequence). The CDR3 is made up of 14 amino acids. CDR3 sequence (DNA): TGCAGTGCTACGGACTATTTAAGGGGAAATGGGCAGTTCTTC. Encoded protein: CSATDYLRGNGQFF.